What follows describes a single TCR beta chain. This entry belongs to a study of blood T cell repertoires in COVID-19. Living in about 25 US areas, the participants were between roughly 18 and 90 years of age. Clinical history as reported by participants underpinned cohort assignment. The CDR3 sequence is 16 residues long. The V gene's germline CDR1 is SGHKS and CDR2 YYEKEE (reference sequence). J was trimmed by 5 bases and V by 1 base; bases with no gene match: 7. Original processing notes: By means of reference gene primer amplification, nucleated cell counts were estimated. Some clones are missing from TCRdb's copy, which holds only in-frame ones; the method was immunoSEQ multiplex PCR. V and J calls and clone size come straight from that table; D and trimming were deduced from the DNA. The table has about 380,000 clones, 88% seen once.

This receptor was identified in a woman in her late teens or twenties who had recovered from COVID-19. Sample: PBMCs or T cells enriched from blood (not recorded which). The rearrangement uses TRBV5-5 and TRBJ1-1, with 11 bases aligning to TRBD1. The CDR3 DNA sequence: TGTGCCAGCAGCTTGCGGACAGGGGGCGCGGGGACTGAAGCTTTCTTT. This translates into CASSLRTGGAGTEAFF.